This TCR beta chain was captured in a study of shared clonotypes between healthy human individuals. This CDR3 comprises 14 residues. CDR1 is SGHAT, CDR2 FQNNGV, per germline. V was trimmed by 3 bases and J by 5 bases, leaving 13 bases between them. Terminally differentiated effector memory CD45RA+ cells were excluded by CCR7 positive selection of CD45RO-negative cells. Those who donated were healthy HIV-negative adults, with no recent acute infections or vaccinations reported. Donors were Caucasian adults residing in Nashville, Tennessee, USA. Genomic DNA of each subset was evenly split across several immunoSEQ plates. Method: immunoSEQ multiplex PCR; TCRdb's copy keeps in-frame clones and lacks some. The data hold around 1,900,000 clones, with roughly 95% observed a single time.

Sequencing used naive CD8+ T cells from PBMCs. V usage is TRBV11-2 and J usage is TRBJ1-1; D remains unclear. The sequence came from a man between 18 and 35 years old in good health. Some clones in this sample may be carry-over from other donors' samples. The CDR3 spells CASSFVSRRTEAFF. The CDR3, as DNA: TGTGCCAGCAGCTTTGTATCGCGCCGGACTGAAGCTTTCTTT.